Listed below are T cell receptor beta chains from one sample, sequenced in a study of blood T cell repertoires in COVID-19. Generated by immunoSEQ multiplex PCR, the TCRdb table keeps only in-frame clones and is missing some. The sample holds hundreds of thousands of clones, approximately 87% seen once. Sequencing was carried out using PBMCs or T cells enriched from blood (not recorded which). These receptors all stem from a woman aged 45-65 years in a cohort exposed to, infected with or recovered from COVID-19 (not recorded which). Both conserved end residues are trimmed from each CDR3.

v_call: TRBV6-1; j_call: TRBJ1-1; cdr3_aa: ASSETGGARAF
v_call: TRBV9; j_call: TRBJ2-7; cdr3_aa: ASSVGGSIDYEQY
v_call: TRBV9; j_call: TRBJ2-2; cdr3_aa: ASSPRGGNTGELF
v_call: TRBV19; j_call: TRBJ1-5; cdr3_aa: ASIRAAVGNQPQH
v_call: TRBV4-3; j_call: TRBJ2-2; cdr3_aa: ASSLFRTGGGSANTGELF
v_call: TRBV7-2; j_call: TRBJ2-2; cdr3_aa: ASSLNIQRGKTGELF
v_call: TRBV6-5; j_call: TRBJ1-5; cdr3_aa: ASSSTVHQPQH
v_call: TRBV5-1; j_call: TRBJ1-2; cdr3_aa: ASSPDRGGGYT
v_call: TRBV4-2; j_call: TRBJ2-2; cdr3_aa: ASSQELVAANTGELF
v_call: TRBV7-9; j_call: TRBJ1-6; cdr3_aa: ASSLVGIGAGSPLH
v_call: TRBV23-1; j_call: TRBJ1-1; cdr3_aa: ASTPTGRNTEAF
v_call: TRBV4-3; j_call: TRBJ2-7; cdr3_aa: ASSHRLAGTTYEQY
v_call: TRBV3-1/TRBV3-2; j_call: TRBJ2-5; cdr3_aa: ASSRVAAIGETQY